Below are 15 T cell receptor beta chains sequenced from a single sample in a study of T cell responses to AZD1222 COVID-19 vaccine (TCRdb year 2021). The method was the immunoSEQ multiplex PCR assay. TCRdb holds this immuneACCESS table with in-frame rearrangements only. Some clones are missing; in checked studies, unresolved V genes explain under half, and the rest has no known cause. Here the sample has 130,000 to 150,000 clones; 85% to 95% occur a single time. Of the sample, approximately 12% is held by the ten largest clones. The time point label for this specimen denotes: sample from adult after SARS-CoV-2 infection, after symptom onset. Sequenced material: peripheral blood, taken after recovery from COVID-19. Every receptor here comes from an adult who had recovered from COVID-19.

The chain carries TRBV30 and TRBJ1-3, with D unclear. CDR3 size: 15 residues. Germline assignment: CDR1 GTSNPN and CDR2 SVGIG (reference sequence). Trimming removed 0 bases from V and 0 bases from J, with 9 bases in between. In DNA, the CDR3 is TGTGCCTGGAGTGTAAGTCGGCGCTCTGGAAACACCATATATTTT. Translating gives CAWSVSRRSGNTIYF.

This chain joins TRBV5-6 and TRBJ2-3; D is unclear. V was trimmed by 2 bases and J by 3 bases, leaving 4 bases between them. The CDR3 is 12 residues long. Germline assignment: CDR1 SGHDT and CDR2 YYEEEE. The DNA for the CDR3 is TGTGCCAGCAGCTTACGTACAGATACGCAGTATTTT. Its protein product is CASSLRTDTQYF.

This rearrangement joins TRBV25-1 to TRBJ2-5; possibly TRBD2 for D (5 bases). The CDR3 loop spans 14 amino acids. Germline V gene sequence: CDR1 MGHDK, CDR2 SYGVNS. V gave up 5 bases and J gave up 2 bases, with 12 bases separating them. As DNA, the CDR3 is TGTGCCAGCAGTCACATCGGGGTTCAAGAGACCCAGTACTTC. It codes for CASSHIGVQETQYF.

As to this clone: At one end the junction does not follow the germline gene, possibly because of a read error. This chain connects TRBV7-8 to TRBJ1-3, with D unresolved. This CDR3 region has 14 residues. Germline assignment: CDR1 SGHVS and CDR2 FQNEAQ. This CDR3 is CASSDSLGHSGKNF. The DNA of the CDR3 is TGTGCCAGCAGCGATTCTCTAGGGCACAGCGGAAAGAATTTT.

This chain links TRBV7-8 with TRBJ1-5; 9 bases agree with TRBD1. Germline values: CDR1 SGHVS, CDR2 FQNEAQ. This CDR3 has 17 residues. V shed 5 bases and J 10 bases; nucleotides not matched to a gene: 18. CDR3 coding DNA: TGTGCCAGCAGCCCACGACAATTGGGACAGGGTAATTTTCCCCAGCATTTT. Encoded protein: CASSPRQLGQGNFPQHF.

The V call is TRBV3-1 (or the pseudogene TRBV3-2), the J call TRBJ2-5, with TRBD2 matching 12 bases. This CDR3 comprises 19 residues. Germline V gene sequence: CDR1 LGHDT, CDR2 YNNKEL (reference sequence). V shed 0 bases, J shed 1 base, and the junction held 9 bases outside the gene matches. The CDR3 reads CASSQDWGGLAGLQETQYF. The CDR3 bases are TGTGCCAGCAGCCAAGATTGGGGGGGACTAGCGGGTCTCCAAGAGACCCAGTACTTC.

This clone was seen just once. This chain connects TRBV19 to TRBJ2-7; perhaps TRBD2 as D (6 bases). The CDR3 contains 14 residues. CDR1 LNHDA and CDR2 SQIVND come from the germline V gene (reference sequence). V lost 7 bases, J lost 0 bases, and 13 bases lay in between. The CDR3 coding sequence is TGTGCCAGTAAGGGTGCGGGGCCCTCCTACGAGCAGTACTTC. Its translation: CASKGAGPSYEQYF. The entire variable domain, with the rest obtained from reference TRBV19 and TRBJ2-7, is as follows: DGGITQSPKYLFRKEGQNVTLSCEQNLNHDAMYWYRQDPGQGLRLIYYSQIVNDFQKGDIAEGYSVSREKKESFPLTVTSAQKNPTAFYLCASKGAGPSYEQYFGPGTRLTVT.

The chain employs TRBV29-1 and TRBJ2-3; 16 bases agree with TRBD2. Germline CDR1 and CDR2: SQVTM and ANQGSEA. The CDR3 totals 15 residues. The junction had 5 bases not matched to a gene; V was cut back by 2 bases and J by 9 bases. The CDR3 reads CSVEPGTSGRGTQYF. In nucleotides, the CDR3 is TGCAGCGTTGAACCCGGGACTAGCGGGAGGGGGACGCAGTATTTT.

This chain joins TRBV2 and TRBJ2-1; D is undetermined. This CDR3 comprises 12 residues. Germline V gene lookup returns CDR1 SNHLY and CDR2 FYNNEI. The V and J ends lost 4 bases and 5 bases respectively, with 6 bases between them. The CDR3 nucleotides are TGTGCCAGCAGTGCTAGGGACAATGAGCAGTTCTTC. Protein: CASSARDNEQFF.

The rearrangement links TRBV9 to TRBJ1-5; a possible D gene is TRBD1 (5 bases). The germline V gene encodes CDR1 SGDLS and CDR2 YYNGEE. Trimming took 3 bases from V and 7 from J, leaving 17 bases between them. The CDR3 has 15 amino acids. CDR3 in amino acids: CASSGDGRATQPQHF. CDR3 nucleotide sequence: TGTGCCAGCAGCGGGGACGGCAGGGCAACCCAGCCCCAGCATTTT.

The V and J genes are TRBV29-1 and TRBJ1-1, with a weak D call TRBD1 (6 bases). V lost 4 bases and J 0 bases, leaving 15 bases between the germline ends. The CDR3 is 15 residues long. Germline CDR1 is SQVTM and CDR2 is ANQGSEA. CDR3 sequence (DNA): TGCAGCGTTGTAGGCGGCAGGGGCATGAACACTGAAGCTTTCTTT. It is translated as CSVVGGRGMNTEAFF.

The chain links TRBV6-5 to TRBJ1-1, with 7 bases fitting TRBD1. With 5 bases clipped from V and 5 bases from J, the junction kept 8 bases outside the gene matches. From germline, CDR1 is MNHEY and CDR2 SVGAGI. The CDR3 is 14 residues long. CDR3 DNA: TGTGCCAGCAGTCCTAGACAGGGAAAAACTGAAGCTTTCTTT. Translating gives CASSPRQGKTEAFF.

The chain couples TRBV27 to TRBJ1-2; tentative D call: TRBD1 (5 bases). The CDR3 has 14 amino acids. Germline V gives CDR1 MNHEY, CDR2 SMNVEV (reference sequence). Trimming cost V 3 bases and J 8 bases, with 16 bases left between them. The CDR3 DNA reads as TGTGCCAGCAGTTTCGGGACGGGCGGGTTAGGCTACACCTTC. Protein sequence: CASSFGTGGLGYTF.

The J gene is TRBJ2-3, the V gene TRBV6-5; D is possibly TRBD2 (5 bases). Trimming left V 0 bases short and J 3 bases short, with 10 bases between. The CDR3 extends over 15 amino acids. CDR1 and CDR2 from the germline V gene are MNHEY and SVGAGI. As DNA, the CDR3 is TGTGCCAGCAGTTACTCGGTGGGAGTAACAGATACGCAGTATTTT. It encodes CASSYSVGVTDTQYF.

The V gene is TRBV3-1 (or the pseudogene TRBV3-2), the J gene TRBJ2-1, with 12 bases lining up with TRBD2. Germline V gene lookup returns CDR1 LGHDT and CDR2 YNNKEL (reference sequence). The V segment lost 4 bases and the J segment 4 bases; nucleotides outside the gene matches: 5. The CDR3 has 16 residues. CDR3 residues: CASSPVLAGGYNEQFF. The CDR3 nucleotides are TGTGCCAGCAGCCCCGTACTAGCGGGGGGATACAATGAGCAGTTCTTC.